Described below is a single T cell receptor beta chain sequence and its context. This entry belongs to a study of shared clonotypes between healthy human individuals. Clones were sequenced by immunoSEQ multiplex PCR, and TCRdb holds only the in-frame ones, with some missing. Found here are about 2 million clones, just under 95% of them singletons; the top ten hold 0.95% to 1.5%. Naive CD8 cells lacked CD45RO, underwent positive selection for CCR7 and left out terminally differentiated effector memory CD45RA+ cells. V shed 0 bases and J 5 bases; nucleotides not matched to a gene: 18. This CDR3 has 19 amino acids. Germline-derived CDR1 and CDR2 are LGHNA and YSLEER.

Sequencing was done on a sample of naive CD8+ T cells sorted from blood. The chain combines TRBV4-3 with TRBJ2-5; TRBD2 matches at 7 bases. The source is a man aged 18 to 30 in good health. CDR3 loop: CASSQDLGGGVLGLETQYF. CDR3 DNA: TGCGCCAGCAGCCAAGATCTGGGGGGAGGGGTGTTAGGGTTGGAGACCCAGTACTTC.